A single sample is the source of the 10 T cell receptor beta chains below, sequenced in a study of CD8+ T cells in alopecia areata. Following RNA extraction, reverse transcription yielded cDNA that acted as the sequencing template. Method: immunoSEQ multiplex PCR; TCRdb's copy keeps in-frame clones and lacks some. The repertoire holds 150,000 to 250,000 clones, with more than 45% as singletons. Treatment specified: oral pan-JAK inhibitor, 5-10 mg twice daily. The source material was CD4+ T cells sorted from blood, sampled at week 24, from a patient treated with tofacitinib. The receptor source for this set is a human donor with alopecia areata.

The rearrangement links TRBV7-2 to TRBJ2-7; no clear D gene. The germline V gene has CDR1 SGHTA and CDR2 FQGNSA. CDR3 size: 13 residues. Deletions cut 1 base from V and 7 bases from J, with 11 bases between. The CDR3 coding sequence is TGTGCCAGCAGCTTAGGTGGGGATGGGGAGCAGTACTTC. Its protein product is CASSLGGDGEQYF.

The J gene is TRBJ2-7, the V gene TRBV9; D is unclear. V dropped 4 bases and J dropped 1 base, with 15 bases sitting between them. Germline V lookup: CDR1 SGDLS, CDR2 YYNGEE. This CDR3 spans 15 amino acids. The CDR3 DNA follows: TGTGCCAGCAGCCCCTCTAATAGGTTTTCCTACGAGCAGTACTTC. Encoded protein: CASSPSNRFSYEQYF.

This chain uses TRBV7-2 with TRBJ1-5; D is uncertain. This CDR3 comprises 13 residues. Germline V lookup: CDR1 SGHTA, CDR2 FQGNSA. Trimming shortened V by 1 base and J by 9 bases, and 10 bases separated the two germline ends. In DNA, the CDR3 is TGTGCCAGCAGCTTAGACAGTCCGGGGCCCCAGCATTTT. This encodes CASSLDSPGPQHF.

The rearrangement joins TRBV29-1 to TRBJ2-1; 14 positions match TRBD2. Germline V CDR1 and CDR2: SQVTM, ANQGSEA. The ends lost 6 bases at V and 7 bases at J; junction bases unmatched: 5. The length of the CDR3 is 14 residues. Here the CDR3 reads CSVTGTSGGNEQFF. CDR3 DNA: TGCAGCGTGACCGGGACTAGCGGGGGAAATGAGCAGTTCTTC.

The chain carries TRBV2 and TRBJ2-7; no definite D call. CDR1 is SNHLY and CDR2 is FYNNEI in the germline V gene. Trimming left V 4 bases short and J 3 bases short, with 7 bases between. The CDR3 is 12 residues long. CDR3 sequence: CASSVGRYEQYF. The CDR3 region has the DNA TGTGCCAGCAGTGTTGGCCGCTACGAGCAGTACTTC.

The CDR3 nucleotides are TGTGCCATCAGTTCCGGTACGCATAACTATGGCTACACCTTC. It specifies CAISSGTHNYGYTF. V is TRBV10-3 and J is TRBJ1-2; D is uncertain. Trimming took 5 bases from V and 1 from J, leaving 11 bases between them. CDR3 size: 14 residues. Germline CDR1 and CDR2: ENHRY and SYGVKD.

Regarding this clone: The same CDR3 is also encoded by other DNA sequences in this sample. The chain has TRBV29-1 and TRBJ1-2, with D maybe TRBD1 (5 bases). The CDR3 sequence is 11 residues long. Germline-derived CDR1 and CDR2 are SQVTM and ANQGSEA. Deletions cut 1 base from V and 6 bases from J, with 6 bases between. This CDR3 is CSVEAGDGYTF. The CDR3 DNA is TGCAGCGTTGAAGCGGGGGATGGCTACACCTTC.

V and J are TRBV18 and TRBJ1-1; D is possibly TRBD1 (5 bases). V was clipped by 0 bases and J by 1 base, with 9 bases between them. The CDR3 covers 15 residues. Looked up from germline, CDR1 is KGHSH and CDR2 is LQKENI. CDR3 amino acids: CASSPPGRGNTEAFF. The CDR3 DNA follows: TGTGCCAGCTCACCACCGGGAAGGGGGAACACTGAAGCTTTCTTT.

The chain has TRBV9 and TRBJ2-1, with 7 positions matching TRBD1. The CDR3 runs to 15 residues. Germline trimming cut 4 bases from V and 2 bases from J; bases unmatched to any gene: 6. Germline V lookup: CDR1 SGDLS, CDR2 YYNGEE. The CDR3 loop reads CASSPGTDPYNEQFF. The CDR3 region has the DNA TGTGCCAGCAGCCCCGGGACAGACCCCTACAATGAGCAGTTCTTC.

This rearrangement joins TRBV5-3 to TRBJ2-1; D not resolved. TRBV5-3 is noted as an ORF with a role that remains uncertain. The CDR3 extends over 14 amino acids. V dropped 0 bases and J dropped 1 base, with 5 bases sitting between them. The CDR3 nucleotides read TGTGCCAGAAGCTTGGTGCTATCCTACAATGAGCAGTTCTTC. Protein sequence: CARSLVLSYNEQFF.